This T cell receptor (beta chain) was retrieved from a study of blood T cell repertoires in COVID-19. About the research overall: The United States, Italy and Spain provided the acute and convalescent COVID-19 samples.

The V end lost 0 bases, the J end lost 2 bases, and 16 bases lay between the germline ends. The germline gives CDR1 LGHNA, CDR2 YNFKEQ. This CDR3 has 17 residues. Method: immunoSEQ multiplex PCR; TCRdb's copy keeps in-frame clones and lacks some. This sample yields some 80,000 clones, of which around 90% are seen a single time; 4.5% to 6% belongs to the top ten. This receptor was taken from a woman of 80 years or more with active or convalescent COVID-19. Sequences were obtained from peripheral blood. This chain connects TRBV4-2 to TRBJ1-2, with D uncertain. The CDR3 sequence: CASSQDRGSGRNYGYTF. The CDR3 bases are TGTGCCAGCAGCCAAGATCGAGGCTCCGGTAGAAACTATGGCTACACCTTC.